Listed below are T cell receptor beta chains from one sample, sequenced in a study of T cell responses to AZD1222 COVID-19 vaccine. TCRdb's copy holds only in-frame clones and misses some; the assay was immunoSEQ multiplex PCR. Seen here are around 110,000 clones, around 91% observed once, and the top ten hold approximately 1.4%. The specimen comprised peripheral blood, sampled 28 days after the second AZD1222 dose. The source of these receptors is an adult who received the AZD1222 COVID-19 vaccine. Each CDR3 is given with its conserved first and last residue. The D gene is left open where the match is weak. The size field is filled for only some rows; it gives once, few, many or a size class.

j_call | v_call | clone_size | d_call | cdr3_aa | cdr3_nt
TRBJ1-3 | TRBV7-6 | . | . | CASSLGAASPSGNTIYF | TGTGCCAGCAGCTTAGGAGCAGCTTCCCCCTCTGGAAACACCATATATTTT
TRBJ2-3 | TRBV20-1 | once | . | CSASSRPRGADTQYF | TGCAGTGCTAGTTCTCGTCCACGGGGCGCAGATACGCAGTATTTT
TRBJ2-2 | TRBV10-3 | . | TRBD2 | CAISERTSGMTGELFF | TGTGCCATCAGTGAACGGACTAGCGGGATGACCGGGGAGCTGTTTTTT
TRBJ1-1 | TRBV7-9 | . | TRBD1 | CASSPLGTGTMNTEAFF | TGTGCCAGCAGCCCTCTAGGGACAGGGACAATGAACACTGAAGCTTTCTTT
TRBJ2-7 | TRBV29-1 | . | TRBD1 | CSAWGTGGEQYF | TGCAGCGCCTGGGGGACAGGGGGCGAGCAGTACTTC
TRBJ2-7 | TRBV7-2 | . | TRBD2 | CASSLFSTGRGDYEQYF | TGTGCCAGCAGCTTATTCTCAACCGGACGGGGGGACTACGAGCAGTACTTC
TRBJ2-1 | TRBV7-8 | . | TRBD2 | CASSPLLAVHGEQFF | TGTGCCAGCAGCCCGCTACTAGCGGTCCATGGTGAGCAGTTCTTC
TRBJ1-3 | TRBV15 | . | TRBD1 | CATSGTQGALGNTIYF | TGTGCCACCAGCGGGACACAGGGGGCGCTTGGAAACACCATATATTTT
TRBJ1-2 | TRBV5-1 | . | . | CASSPARVDGYTF | TGCGCCAGCAGCCCGGCGCGAGTGGATGGCTACACCTTC
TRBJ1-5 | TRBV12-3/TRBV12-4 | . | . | CASSLRENQPQHF | TGTGCCAGCAGTTTAAGGGAAAATCAGCCCCAGCATTTT
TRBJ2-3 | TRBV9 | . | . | CASSADRRANTQYF | TGTGCCAGCAGCGCCGACCGGAGGGCGAATACGCAGTATTTT
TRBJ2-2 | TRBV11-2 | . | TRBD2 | CASSLGRGAGTGELFF | TGTGCCAGCAGCTTAGGGAGGGGAGCGGGGACCGGGGAGCTGTTTTTT
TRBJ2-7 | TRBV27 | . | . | CASSPRGSSTYEQYF | TGTGCCAGCAGTCCCCGGGGAAGTAGCACCTACGAGCAGTACTTC
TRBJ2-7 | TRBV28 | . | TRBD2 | CASTDGGETYEQYF | TGTGCCAGCACTGACGGGGGGGAAACCTACGAGCAGTACTTC
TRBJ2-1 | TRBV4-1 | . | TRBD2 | CASSLTIAGGPKNEQFF | TGCGCCAGCAGCCTGACGATAGCGGGAGGGCCTAAGAATGAGCAGTTCTTC
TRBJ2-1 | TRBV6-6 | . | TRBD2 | CASSYPSGRMDEQFF | TGTGCCAGCAGTTACCCCAGCGGGAGAATGGATGAGCAGTTCTTC
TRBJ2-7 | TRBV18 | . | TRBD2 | CASSPNSGRFEQYF | TGTGCCAGCTCACCCAATAGCGGGAGGTTCGAGCAGTACTTC
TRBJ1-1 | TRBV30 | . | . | CAWSMRTEAFF | TGTGCCTGGAGTATGCGGACTGAAGCTTTCTTT
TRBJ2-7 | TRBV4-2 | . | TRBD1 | CASSQEGQGTLYEQYF | TGTGCCAGCAGCCAAGAGGGACAGGGCACCCTCTACGAGCAGTACTTC
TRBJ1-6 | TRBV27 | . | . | CASSQYRENNSPLHF | TGTGCCAGCAGCCAATACCGGGAAAACAATTCACCCCTCCACTTT
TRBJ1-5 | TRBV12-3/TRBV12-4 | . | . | CASRQGDQPQHF | TGTGCCAGCAGACAGGGAGATCAGCCCCAGCATTTT
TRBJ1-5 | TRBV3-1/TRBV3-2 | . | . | CASSQQVGQPQHF | TGTGCCAGCAGCCAACAGGTTGGTCAGCCCCAGCATTTT
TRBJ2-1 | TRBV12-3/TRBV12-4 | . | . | CASSLNRENEQFF | TGTGCCAGCAGCCTAAACCGGGAGAATGAGCAGTTCTTC
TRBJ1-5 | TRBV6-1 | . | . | CAGSDSGNQPQHF | TGTGCCGGCAGTGACAGTGGTAATCAGCCCCAGCATTTT
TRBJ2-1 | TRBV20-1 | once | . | CSARAGTEQFF | TGCAGTGCTAGAGCCGGTACCGAGCAGTTCTTC
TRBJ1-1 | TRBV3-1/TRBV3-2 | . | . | CASSQGLTGGTEAFF | TGTGCCAGCAGCCAAGGATTAACCGGGGGCACTGAAGCTTTCTTT
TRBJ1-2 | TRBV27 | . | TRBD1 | CASSSYPGQGASGYTF | TGTGCCAGCAGTTCGTATCCGGGACAGGGGGCCTCTGGCTACACCTTC
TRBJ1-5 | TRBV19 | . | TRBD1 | CASSGTGGAGQPQHF | TGTGCCAGTAGCGGGACAGGGGGCGCCGGTCAGCCCCAGCATTTT
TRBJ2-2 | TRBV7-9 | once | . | CASSFGQGVGELFF | TGTGCCAGCAGCTTTGGGCAGGGAGTGGGGGAGCTGTTTTTT
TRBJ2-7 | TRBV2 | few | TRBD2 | CASTVGGSIYEQYF | TGTGCCAGCACGGTTGGCGGGAGTATCTACGAGCAGTACTTC
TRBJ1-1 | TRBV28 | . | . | CASSRQGTEAFF | TGTGCCAGCAGCCGTCAGGGGACTGAAGCTTTCTTT
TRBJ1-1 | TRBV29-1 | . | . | CSVEDRWPPAEAFF | TGCAGCGTTGAAGATAGATGGCCTCCGGCTGAAGCTTTCTTT
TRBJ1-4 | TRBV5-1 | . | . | CASSLVTELEKLFF | TGCGCCAGCAGCTTGGTAACAGAGCTTGAAAAACTGTTTTTT
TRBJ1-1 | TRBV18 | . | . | CASYRTATNTEAFF | TGTGCCAGCTACAGGACAGCTACGAACACTGAAGCTTTCTTT
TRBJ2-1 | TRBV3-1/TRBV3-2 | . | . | CASSQVSRLSYNEQFF | TGTGCCAGCAGCCAAGTTTCGCGGCTCTCCTACAATGAGCAGTTCTTC
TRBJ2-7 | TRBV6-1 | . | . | CASSGHRTLAGYEQYF | TGTGCCAGCAGTGGTCACAGGACCCTTGCGGGCTACGAGCAGTACTTC
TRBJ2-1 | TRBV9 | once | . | CASSILADSSYNEQFF | TGTGCCAGCAGCATCCTAGCGGACAGCTCCTACAATGAGCAGTTCTTC
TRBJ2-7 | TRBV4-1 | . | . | CASSQRAGMNEQYF | TGCGCCAGCAGCCAGAGGGCAGGGATGAACGAGCAGTACTTC
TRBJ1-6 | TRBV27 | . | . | CASHEGRIDSPLHF | TGTGCCAGCCATGAAGGGCGGATCGATTCACCCCTCCACTTT
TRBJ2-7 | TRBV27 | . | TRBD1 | CASSFLGQGRHEQYF | TGTGCCAGCAGTTTTCTGGGACAGGGGCGACACGAGCAGTACTTC
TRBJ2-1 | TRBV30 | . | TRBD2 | CAWSVGASGRAFSYNEQFF | TGTGCCTGGAGTGTAGGGGCTAGCGGGAGGGCCTTTTCCTACAATGAGCAGTTCTTC
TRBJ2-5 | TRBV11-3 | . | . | CASSLGYWETQYF | TGTGCCAGCAGCTTAGGCTACTGGGAGACCCAGTACTTC
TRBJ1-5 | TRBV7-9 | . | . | CASSSVGGNQPQHF | TGTGCCAGCAGCTCGGTGGGGGGGAATCAGCCCCAGCATTTT
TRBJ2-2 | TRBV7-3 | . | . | CASSLRVYGVNTGELFF | TGTGCCAGCAGCTTACGGGTTTATGGTGTTAACACCGGGGAGCTGTTTTTT
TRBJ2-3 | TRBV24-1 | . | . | CATSGNGPTGPDTQYF | TGTGCCACCAGTGGGAACGGGCCAACGGGGCCAGATACGCAGTATTTT
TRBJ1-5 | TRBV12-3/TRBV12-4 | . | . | CASSAYNQPQHF | TGTGCCAGCAGTGCCTACAATCAGCCCCAGCATTTT
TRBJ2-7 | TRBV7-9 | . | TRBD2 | CASSLRGGSIAEQYF | TGTGCCAGCAGCTTGAGAGGCGGGAGTATCGCCGAGCAGTACTTC
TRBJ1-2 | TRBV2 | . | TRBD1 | CASKDPTGFLLYYGYTF | TGTGCCAGCAAGGACCCGACAGGGTTCCTACTCTACTATGGCTACACCTTC
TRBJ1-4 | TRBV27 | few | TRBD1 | CASMTGAHEKLFF | TGTGCCAGCATGACAGGGGCACATGAAAAACTGTTTTTT
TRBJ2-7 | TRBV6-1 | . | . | CASSEGVRIYEQYF | TGTGCCAGCAGTGAGGGGGTCCGAATCTACGAGCAGTACTTC
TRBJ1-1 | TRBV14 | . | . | CASSQLRLNTEAFF | TGTGCCAGCAGCCAGCTTCGGCTGAACACTGAAGCTTTCTTT